Sequencing of this T cell receptor (beta chain) was carried out in a study of cytomegalovirus exposure and HLA in healthy donors. The PCR made use of 60 Vbeta and 13 Jbeta primers. Only in-frame clones appear in the TCRdb table, and some are missing; sequencing was by immunoSEQ multiplex PCR. The data show 55,000 to 70,000 clones, roughly 85% seen once. Regarding the study as a whole: With high specificity and sensitivity, the classifier reportedly diagnosed cytomegalovirus status. No immune exposure information besides CMV serostatus was available.

Worth noting for this clone: Its antigen is unknown.

Germline V CDR1 and CDR2: ENHRY, SYGVKD. The CDR3 has 17 residues. Trimming pared 2 bases from V and 0 bases from J, leaving 16 bases between. Sequenced sample: PBMCs. The source of this sequence is a woman in her twenties or thirties in good health and CMV-seronegative. This chain links TRBV10-3 with TRBJ1-1, with D perhaps TRBD1 (6 bases). In DNA, the CDR3 is TGTGCCATCAGTGAGAGGTGGGGCAGGGGCATGAACACTGAAGCTTTCTTT. It specifies CAISERWGRGMNTEAFF.